The 3 T cell receptor beta chains below come from one sample, sequenced in a study of blood T cell repertoires in COVID-19. Sequenced by immunoSEQ multiplex PCR; TCRdb stores in-frame clones only, minus some. The data hold 270,000 or so clones, with approximately 80% observed a single time. Sequencing was done on a sample of peripheral blood. The receptors shown here come from an older woman with active or convalescent COVID-19.

There are a few counts of this clone. This chain uses TRBV15 with TRBJ2-2; the D gene is possibly TRBD2 (6 bases). Germline assignment: CDR1 LNHNV and CDR2 YYDKDF (reference sequence). The CDR3 has 14 residues. The V end lost 0 bases, the J end lost 6 bases, and 8 bases lay between the germline ends. The CDR3 DNA follows: TGTGCCACCAGCAGAGATCCGGGGGCCGGGGAGCTGTTTTTT. Its translation is CATSRDPGAGELFF.

J is TRBJ2-1 and V is TRBV5-1; 9 bases agree with TRBD2. CDR1 and CDR2 from the germline V gene are SGHRS and YFSETQ. J was trimmed by 7 bases and V by 0 bases; bases with no gene match: 5. This CDR3 comprises 15 residues. CDR3 DNA: TGCGCCAGCAGCTTGGCCGGGACTAGCCATAATGAGCAGTTCTTC. Amino acids: CASSLAGTSHNEQFF.

The J gene is TRBJ2-7, the V gene TRBV13, with 10 nucleotides matching TRBD2. V dropped 3 bases and J dropped 5; count of bases not matched to a gene: 4. The CDR3 loop spans 14 amino acids. Germline CDR1 PRHDT, CDR2 FYEKMQ (reference sequence). The chain's CDR3 is CASSLSGGADEQYF. In DNA, the CDR3 is TGTGCCAGCAGCTTGAGCGGGGGGGCCGACGAGCAGTACTTC.